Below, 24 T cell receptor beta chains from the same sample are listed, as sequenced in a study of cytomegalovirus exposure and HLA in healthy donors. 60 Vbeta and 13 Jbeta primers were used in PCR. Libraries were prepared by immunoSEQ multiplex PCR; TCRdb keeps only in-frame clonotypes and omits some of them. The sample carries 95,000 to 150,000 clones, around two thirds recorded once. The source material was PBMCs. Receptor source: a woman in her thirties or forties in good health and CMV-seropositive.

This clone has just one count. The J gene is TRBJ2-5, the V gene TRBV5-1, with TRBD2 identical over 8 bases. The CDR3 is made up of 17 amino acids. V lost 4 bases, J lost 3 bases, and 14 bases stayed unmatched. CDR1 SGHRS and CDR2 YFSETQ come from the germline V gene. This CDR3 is CASSQRPGGAVEETQYF. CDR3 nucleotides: TGCGCCAGCAGCCAGAGACCGGGGGGGGCAGTGGAAGAGACCCAGTACTTC.

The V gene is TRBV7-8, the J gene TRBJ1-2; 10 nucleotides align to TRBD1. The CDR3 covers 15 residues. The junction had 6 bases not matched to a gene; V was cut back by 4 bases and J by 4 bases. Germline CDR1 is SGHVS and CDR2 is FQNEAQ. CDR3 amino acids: CASSSSTGGGYGYTF. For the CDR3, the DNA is TGTGCCAGCAGCTCCTCGACAGGGGGCGGCTATGGCTACACCTTC. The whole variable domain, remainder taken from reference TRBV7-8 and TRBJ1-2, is GAGVSQSPRYKVAKRGQDVALRCDPISGHVSLFWYQQALGQGPEFLTYFQNEAQLDKSGLPSDRFFAERPEGSVSTLKIQRTQQEDSAVYLCASSSSTGGGYGYTFGSGTRLTVV.

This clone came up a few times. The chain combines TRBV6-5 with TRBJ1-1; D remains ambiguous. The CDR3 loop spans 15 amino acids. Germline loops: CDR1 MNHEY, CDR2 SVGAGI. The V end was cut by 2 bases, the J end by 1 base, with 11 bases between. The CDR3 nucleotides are TGTGCCAGCAGTTACAATAGACACCCGAACACTGAAGCTTTCTTT. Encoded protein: CASSYNRHPNTEAFF.

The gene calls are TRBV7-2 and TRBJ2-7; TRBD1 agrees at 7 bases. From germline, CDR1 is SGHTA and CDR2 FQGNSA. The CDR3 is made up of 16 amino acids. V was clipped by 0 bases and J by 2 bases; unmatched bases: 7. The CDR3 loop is CASSLAGQGVTYEQYF. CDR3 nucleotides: TGTGCCAGCAGCTTAGCGGGGCAGGGGGTAACCTACGAGCAGTACTTC.

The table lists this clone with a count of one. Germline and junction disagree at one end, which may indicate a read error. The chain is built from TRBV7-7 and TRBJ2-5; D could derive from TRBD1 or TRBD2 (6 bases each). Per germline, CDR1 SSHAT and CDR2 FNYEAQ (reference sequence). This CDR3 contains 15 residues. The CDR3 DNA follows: TGTGCTAGCAGCTTAGGGGGGCAAGGTGGCGAGACCCAGTACTTC. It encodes CASSLGGQGGETQYF.

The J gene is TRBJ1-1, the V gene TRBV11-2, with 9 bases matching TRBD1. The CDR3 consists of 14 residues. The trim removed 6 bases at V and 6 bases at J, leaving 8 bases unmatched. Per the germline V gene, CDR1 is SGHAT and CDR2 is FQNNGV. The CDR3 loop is CASRIQGAIAEAFF. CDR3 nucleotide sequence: TGTGCCAGCAGAATACAGGGGGCGATCGCTGAAGCTTTCTTT. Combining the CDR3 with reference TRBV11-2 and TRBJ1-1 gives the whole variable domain EAGVAQSPRYKIIEKRQSVAFWCNPISGHATLYWYQQILGQGPKLLIQFQNNGVVDDSQLPKDRFSAERLKGVDSTLKIQPAKLEDSAVYLCASRIQGAIAEAFFGQGTRLTVV.

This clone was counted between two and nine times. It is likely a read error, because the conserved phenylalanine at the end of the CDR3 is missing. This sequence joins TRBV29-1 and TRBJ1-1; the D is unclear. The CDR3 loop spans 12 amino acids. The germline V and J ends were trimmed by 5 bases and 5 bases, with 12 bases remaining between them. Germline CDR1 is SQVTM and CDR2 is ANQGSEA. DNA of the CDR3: TGCAGCGTTCTACCGCCGGGGACTGAAGCTTTCGTT. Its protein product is CSVLPPGTEAFV.

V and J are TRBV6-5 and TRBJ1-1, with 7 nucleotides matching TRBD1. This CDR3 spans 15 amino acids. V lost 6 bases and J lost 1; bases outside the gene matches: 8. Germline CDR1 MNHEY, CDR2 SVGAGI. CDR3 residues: CASSHPDRENTEAFF. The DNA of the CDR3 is TGTGCCAGCAGCCACCCCGACAGGGAGAACACTGAAGCTTTCTTT.

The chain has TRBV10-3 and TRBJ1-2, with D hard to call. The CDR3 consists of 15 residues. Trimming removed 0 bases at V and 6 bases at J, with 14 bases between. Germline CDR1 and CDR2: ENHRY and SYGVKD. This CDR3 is CAISESQARTNGYTF. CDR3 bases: TGTGCCATCAGTGAGTCTCAAGCGAGAACTAATGGCTACACCTTC.

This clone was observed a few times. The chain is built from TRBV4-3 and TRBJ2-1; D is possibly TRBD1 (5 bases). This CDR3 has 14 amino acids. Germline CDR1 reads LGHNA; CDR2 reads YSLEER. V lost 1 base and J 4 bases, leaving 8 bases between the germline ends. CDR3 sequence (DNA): TGCGCCAGCAGCCAAGGAGACAGTTACAATGAGCAGTTCTTC. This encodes CASSQGDSYNEQFF.

The CDR3 region has the DNA TGTGCCAGCAGTGATGGTATTGGGGGGACTCAGCCCCAGCATTTT. The encoded protein is CASSDGIGGTQPQHF. The V and J genes are TRBV2 and TRBJ1-5, with D tentatively TRBD1 (5 bases). The V end was cut by 3 bases, the J end by 6 bases, with 15 bases between. Germline V gene lookup returns CDR1 SNHLY and CDR2 FYNNEI. CDR3 length: 15 residues.

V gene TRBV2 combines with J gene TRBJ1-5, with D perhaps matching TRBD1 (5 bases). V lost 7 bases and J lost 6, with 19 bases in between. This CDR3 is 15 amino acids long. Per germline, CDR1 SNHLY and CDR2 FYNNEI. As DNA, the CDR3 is TGTGCCAGCACACCGGTTCGACAGAATGGTCAGCCCCAGCATTTT. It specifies CASTPVRQNGQPQHF.

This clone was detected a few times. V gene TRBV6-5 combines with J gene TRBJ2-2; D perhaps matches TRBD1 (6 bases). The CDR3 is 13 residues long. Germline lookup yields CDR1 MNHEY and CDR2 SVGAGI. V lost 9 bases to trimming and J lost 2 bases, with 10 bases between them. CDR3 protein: CASKQGNTGELFF. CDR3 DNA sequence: TGTGCCAGTAAACAGGGAAACACCGGGGAGCTGTTTTTT.

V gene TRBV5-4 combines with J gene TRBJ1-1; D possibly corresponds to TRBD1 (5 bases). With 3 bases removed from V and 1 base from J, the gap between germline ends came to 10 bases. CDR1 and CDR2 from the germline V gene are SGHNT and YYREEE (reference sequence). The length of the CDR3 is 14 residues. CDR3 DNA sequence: TGTGCCAGCAGCTACAGGACGGGGAACACTGAAGCTTTCTTT. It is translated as CASSYRTGNTEAFF.

CDR3 amino acids: CASSLAIAGDGYTF. CDR3 bases: TGTGCCAGCAGCTTAGCTATTGCGGGTGATGGCTACACCTTC. The chain uses TRBV7-8 and TRBJ1-2; D not certain. V gave up 0 bases and J gave up 6 bases, with 11 bases separating them. The germline V gene encodes CDR1 SGHVS and CDR2 FQNEAQ. The CDR3 totals 14 residues.

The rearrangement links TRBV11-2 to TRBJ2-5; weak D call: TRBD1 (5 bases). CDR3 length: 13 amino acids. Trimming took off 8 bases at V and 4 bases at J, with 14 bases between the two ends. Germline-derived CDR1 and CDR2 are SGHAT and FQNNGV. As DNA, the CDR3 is TGTGCCAGCGCTAGGGGTTTTCGAGAGACCCAGTACTTC. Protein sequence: CASARGFRETQYF.

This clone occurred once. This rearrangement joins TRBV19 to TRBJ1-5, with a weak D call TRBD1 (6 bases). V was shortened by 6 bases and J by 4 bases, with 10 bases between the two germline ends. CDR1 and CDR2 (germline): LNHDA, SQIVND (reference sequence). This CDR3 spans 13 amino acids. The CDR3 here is CASSPQGNQPQHF. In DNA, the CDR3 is TGTGCCAGTAGCCCCCAGGGGAATCAGCCCCAGCATTTT. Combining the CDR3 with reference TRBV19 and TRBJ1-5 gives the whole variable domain DGGITQSPKYLFRKEGQNVTLSCEQNLNHDAMYWYRQDPGQGLRLIYYSQIVNDFQKGDIAEGYSVSREKKESFPLTVTSAQKNPTAFYLCASSPQGNQPQHFGDGTRLSIL.

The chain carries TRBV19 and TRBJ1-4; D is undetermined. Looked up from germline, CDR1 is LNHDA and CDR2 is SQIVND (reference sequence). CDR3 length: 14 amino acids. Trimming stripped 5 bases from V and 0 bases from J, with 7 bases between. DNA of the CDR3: TGTGCCAGTAGTTTTACAGCAACTAATGAAAAACTGTTTTTT. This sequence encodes CASSFTATNEKLFF.

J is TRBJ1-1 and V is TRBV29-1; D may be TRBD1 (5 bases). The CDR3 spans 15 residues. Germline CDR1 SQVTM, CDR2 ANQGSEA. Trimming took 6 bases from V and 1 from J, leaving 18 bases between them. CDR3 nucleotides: TGCAGCGTAACCGGACCGGGGGGTCCGAACACTGAAGCTTTCTTT. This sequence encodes CSVTGPGGPNTEAFF.

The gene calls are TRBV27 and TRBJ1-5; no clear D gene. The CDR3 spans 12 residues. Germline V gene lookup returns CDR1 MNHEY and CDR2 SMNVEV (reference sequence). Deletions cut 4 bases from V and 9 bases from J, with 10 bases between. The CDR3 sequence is CASSSGSGPQHF. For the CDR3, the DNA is TGTGCCAGCAGTTCCGGAAGCGGGCCCCAGCATTTT.

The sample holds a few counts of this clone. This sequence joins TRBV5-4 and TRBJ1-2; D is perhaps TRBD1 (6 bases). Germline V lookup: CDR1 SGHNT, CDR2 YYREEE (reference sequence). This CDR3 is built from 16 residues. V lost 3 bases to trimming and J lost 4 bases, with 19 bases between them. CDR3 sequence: CASSSNRDINVYGYTF. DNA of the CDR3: TGTGCCAGCAGCTCTAACAGGGACATCAATGTCTATGGCTACACCTTC.

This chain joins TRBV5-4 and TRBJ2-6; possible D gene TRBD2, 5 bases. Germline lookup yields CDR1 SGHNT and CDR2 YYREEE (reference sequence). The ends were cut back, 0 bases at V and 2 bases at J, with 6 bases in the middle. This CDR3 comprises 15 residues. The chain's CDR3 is CASSLDGAGANVLTF. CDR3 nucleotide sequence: TGTGCCAGCAGCTTGGACGGGGCTGGGGCCAACGTCCTGACTTTC.

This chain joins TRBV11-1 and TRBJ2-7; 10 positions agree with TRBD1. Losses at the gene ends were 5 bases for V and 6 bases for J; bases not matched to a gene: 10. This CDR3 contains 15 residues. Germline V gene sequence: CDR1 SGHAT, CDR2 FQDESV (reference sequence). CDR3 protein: CASSPTDRGAVEQYF. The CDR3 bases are TGTGCCAGCAGCCCTACGGACAGGGGGGCTGTCGAGCAGTACTTC.

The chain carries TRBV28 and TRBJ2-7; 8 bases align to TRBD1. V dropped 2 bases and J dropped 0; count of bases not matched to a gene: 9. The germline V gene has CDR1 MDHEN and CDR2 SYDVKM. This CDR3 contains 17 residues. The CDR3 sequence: CASSLAAGTGSSYEQYF. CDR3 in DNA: TGTGCCAGCAGTTTAGCCGCCGGGACAGGTAGCTCCTACGAGCAGTACTTC.